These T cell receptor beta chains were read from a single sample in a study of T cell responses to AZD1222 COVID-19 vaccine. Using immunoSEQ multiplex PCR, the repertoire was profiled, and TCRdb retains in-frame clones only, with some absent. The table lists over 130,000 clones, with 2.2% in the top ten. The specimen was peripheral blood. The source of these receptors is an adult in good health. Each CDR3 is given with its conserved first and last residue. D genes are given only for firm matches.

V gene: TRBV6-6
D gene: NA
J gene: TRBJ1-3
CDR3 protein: CASRQEVYTIYF
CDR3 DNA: TGTGCCAGCAGGCAGGAGGTGTACACCATATATTTT

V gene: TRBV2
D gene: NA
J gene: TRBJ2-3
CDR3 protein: CASRRMADTQYF
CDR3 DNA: TGTGCCAGCAGGAGGATGGCAGATACGCAGTATTTT

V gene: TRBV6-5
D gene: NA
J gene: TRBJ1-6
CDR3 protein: CASSYEPQSPLHF
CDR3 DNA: TGTGCCAGCAGTTACGAGCCACAATCACCCCTCCACTTT

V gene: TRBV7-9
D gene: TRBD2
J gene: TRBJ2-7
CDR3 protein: CASSFRRGASGEQYF
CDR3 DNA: TGTGCCAGCAGCTTCAGGCGGGGGGCATCCGGCGAGCAGTACTTC

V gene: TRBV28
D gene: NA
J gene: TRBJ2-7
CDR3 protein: CASSFGSLKGDEQYF
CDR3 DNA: TGTGCCAGCAGTTTTGGATCTTTAAAGGGGGACGAGCAGTACTTC

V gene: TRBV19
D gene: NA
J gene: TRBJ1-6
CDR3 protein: CASSPASYNSPLHF
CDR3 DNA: TGTGCCAGTAGTCCTGCCTCCTATAATTCACCCCTCCACTTT

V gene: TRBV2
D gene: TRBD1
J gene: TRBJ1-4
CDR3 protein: CASRPGQTNEKLFF
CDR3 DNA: TGTGCCAGCAGACCGGGACAGACCAATGAAAAACTGTTTTTT

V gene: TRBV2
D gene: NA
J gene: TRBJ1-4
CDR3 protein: CASRANGGRNEKLFF
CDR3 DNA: TGTGCCAGCAGGGCTAACGGGGGGAGAAATGAAAAACTGTTTTTT

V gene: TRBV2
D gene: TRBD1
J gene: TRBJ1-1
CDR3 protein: CARRQGPTEAFF
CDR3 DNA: TGTGCCAGACGACAGGGACCCACTGAAGCTTTCTTT

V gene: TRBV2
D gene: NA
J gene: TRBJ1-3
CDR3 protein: CASSDRSGNTIYF
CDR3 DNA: TGTGCCAGCAGTGACAGGTCTGGAAACACCATATATTTT

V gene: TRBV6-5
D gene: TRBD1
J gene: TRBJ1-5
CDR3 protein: CASSTRTGLNQPQHF
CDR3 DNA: TGTGCCAGCAGCACACGGACAGGGCTCAATCAGCCCCAGCATTTT

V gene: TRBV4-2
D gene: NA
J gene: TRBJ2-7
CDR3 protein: CASSQGGGPTYEQYF
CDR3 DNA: TGTGCCAGCAGCCAAGGAGGGGGACCGACCTACGAGCAGTACTTC

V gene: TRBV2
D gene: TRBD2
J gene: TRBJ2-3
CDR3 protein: CASVGRGLLSTDTQYF
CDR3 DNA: TGTGCCAGCGTGGGCCGGGGACTACTTAGCACAGATACGCAGTATTTT

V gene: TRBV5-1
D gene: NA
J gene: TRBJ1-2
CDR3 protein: CASSGPGPGYTF
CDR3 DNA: TGCGCCAGCAGCGGCCCCGGGCCGGGCTACACCTTC

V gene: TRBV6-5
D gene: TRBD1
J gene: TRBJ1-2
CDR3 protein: CASPGTGGYGYTF
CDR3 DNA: TGTGCCAGCCCCGGGACAGGGGGCTATGGCTACACCTTC

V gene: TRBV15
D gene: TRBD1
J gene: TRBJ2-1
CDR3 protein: CATSRANWGDRDYNEQFF
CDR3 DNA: TGTGCCACCAGCAGAGCAAATTGGGGGGACAGGGACTACAATGAGCAGTTCTTC

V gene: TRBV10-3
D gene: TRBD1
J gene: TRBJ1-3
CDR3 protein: CAISERKQGASGNTIYF
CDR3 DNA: TGTGCCATCAGTGAGCGCAAACAGGGGGCCTCTGGAAACACCATATATTTT

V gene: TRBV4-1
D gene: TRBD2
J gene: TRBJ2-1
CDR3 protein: CASSQAGLAGGGSYNEQFF
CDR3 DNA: TGCGCCAGCAGCCAAGCGGGACTAGCGGGGGGTGGCTCCTACAATGAGCAGTTCTTC

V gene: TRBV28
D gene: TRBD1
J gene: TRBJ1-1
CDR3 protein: CASSFGQGVRTEAFF
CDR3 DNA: TGTGCCAGCAGTTTCGGGCAGGGGGTGAGGACTGAAGCTTTCTTT

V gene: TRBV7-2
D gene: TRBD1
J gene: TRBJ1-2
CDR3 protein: CASNRDREVDGYTF
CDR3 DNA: TGTGCCAGCAACCGGGACAGGGAAGTCGACGGCTACACCTTC

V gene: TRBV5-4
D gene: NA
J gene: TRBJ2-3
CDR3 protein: CASSLAPRPTRGTDTQYF
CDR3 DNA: TGTGCCAGCAGCCTCGCCCCGAGGCCTACACGGGGCACAGATACGCAGTATTTT

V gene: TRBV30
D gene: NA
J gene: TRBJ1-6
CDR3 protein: CAWSVGTLGSSPLHF
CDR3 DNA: TGTGCCTGGAGTGTCGGGACCCTTGGGAGTTCACCCCTCCACTTT

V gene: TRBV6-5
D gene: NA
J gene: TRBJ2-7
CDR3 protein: CASRRGEESSYEQYF
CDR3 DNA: TGTGCCAGCAGAAGGGGGGAAGAGAGCTCCTACGAGCAGTACTTC

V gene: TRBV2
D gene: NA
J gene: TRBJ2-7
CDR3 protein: CASSRGTASYEQYF
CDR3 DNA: TGTGCCAGCAGTCGCGGGACAGCCTCCTACGAGCAGTACTTC

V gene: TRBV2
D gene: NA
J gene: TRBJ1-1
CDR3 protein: CASRVFGGSYTEAFF
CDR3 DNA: TGTGCCAGCAGGGTCTTTGGGGGGAGTTATACTGAAGCTTTCTTT

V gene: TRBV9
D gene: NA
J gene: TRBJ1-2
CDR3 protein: CASSVGQGTYGYTF
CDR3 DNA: TGTGCCAGCAGCGTAGGGCAGGGAACCTATGGCTACACCTTC

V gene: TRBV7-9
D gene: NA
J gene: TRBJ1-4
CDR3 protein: CASSPSERGTTNEKLFF
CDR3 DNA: TGTGCCAGCAGCCCATCCGAGAGGGGGACTACTAATGAAAAACTGTTTTTT